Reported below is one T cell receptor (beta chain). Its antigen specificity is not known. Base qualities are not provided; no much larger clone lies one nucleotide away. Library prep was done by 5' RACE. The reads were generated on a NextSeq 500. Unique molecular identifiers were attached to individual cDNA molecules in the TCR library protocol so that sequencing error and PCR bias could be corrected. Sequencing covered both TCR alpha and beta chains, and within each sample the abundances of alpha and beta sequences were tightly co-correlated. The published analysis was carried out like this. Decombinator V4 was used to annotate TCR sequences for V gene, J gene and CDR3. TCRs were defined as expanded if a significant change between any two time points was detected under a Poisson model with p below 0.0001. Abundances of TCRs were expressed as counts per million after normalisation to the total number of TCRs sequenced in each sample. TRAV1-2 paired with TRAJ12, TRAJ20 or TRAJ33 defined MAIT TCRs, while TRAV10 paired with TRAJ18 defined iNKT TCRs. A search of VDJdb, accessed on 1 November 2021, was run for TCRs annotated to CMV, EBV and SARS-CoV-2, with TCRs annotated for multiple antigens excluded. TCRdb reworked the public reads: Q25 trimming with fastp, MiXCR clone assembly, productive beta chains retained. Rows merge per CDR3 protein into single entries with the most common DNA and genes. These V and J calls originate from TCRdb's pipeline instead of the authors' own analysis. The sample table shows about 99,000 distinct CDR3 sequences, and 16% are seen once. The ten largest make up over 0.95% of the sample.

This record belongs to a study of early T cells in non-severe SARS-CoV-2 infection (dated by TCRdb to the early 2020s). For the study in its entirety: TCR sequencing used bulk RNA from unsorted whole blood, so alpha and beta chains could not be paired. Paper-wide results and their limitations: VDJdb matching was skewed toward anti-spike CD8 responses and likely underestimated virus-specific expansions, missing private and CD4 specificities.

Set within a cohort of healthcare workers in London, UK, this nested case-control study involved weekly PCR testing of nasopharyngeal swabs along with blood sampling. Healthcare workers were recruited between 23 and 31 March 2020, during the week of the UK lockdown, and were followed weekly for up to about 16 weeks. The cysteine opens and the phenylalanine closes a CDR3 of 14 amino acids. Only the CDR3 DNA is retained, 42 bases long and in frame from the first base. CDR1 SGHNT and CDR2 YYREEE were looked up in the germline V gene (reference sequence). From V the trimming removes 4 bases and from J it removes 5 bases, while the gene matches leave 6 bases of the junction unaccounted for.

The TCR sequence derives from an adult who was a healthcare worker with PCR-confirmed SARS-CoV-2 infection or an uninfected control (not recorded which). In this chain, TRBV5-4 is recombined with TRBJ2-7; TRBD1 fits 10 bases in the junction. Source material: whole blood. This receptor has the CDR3 CASSHGTGVNEQYF. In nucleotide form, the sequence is TGTGCCAGCAGCCATGGGACAGGGGTGAACGAGCAGTACTTC.